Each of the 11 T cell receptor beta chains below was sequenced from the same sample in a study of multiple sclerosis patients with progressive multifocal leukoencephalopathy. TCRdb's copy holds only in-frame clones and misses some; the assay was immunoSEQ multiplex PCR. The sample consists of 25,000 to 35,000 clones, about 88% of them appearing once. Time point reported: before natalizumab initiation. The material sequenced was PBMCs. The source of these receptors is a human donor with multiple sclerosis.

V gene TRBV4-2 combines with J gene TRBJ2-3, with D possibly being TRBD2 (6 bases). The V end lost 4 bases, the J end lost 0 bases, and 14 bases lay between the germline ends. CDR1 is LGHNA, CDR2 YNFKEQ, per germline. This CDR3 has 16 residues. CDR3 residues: CASSRLTSTSTDTQYF. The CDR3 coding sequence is TGTGCCAGCAGCCGCCTGACTAGTACTAGCACAGATACGCAGTATTTT.

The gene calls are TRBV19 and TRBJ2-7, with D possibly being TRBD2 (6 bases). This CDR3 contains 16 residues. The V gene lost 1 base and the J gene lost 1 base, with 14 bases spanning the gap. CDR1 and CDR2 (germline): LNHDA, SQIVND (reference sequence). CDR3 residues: CASSIAGTQMSYEQYF. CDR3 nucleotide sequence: TGTGCCAGTAGTATAGCCGGGACTCAGATGTCCTACGAGCAGTACTTC.

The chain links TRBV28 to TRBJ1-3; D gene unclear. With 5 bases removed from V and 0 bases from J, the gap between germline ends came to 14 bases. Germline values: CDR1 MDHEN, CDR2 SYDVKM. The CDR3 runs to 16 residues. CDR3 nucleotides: TGTGCCAGCAGTCCCTCAGACGGCCACTCTGGAAACACCATATATTTT. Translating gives CASSPSDGHSGNTIYF.

This CDR3 is CASSYSSASGNTIYF. In DNA form, the CDR3 reads TGTGCCAGCAGTTACTCGAGCGCCTCTGGAAACACCATATATTTT. The rearrangement joins TRBV6-6 to TRBJ1-3; unclear D gene. Germline V gene data show CDR1 as MNHNY and CDR2 as SVGAGI (reference sequence). The CDR3 has 15 amino acids. V lost 0 bases, J lost 0 bases, and 6 bases lay in between.

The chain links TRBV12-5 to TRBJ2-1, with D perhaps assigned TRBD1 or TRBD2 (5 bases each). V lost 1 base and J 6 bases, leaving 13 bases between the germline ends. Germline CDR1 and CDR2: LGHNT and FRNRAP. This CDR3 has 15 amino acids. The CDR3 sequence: CASGLGGPPTNEQFF. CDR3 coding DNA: TGTGCTAGTGGTTTGGGGGGACCCCCCACCAATGAGCAGTTCTTC.

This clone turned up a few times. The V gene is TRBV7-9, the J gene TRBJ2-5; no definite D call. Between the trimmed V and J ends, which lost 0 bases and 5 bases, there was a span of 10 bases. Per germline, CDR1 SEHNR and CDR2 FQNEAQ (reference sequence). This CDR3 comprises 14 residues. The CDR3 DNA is TGTGCCAGCAGCTTAGCGTCCCCCGGGGAGACCCAGTACTTC. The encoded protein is CASSLASPGETQYF.

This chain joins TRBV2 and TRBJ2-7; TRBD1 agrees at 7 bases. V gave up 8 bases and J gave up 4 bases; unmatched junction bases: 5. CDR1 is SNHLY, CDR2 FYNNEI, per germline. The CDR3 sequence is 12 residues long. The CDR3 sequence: CASARDSYEQYF. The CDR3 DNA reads TGTGCCAGCGCCCGGGACAGTTACGAGCAGTACTTC.

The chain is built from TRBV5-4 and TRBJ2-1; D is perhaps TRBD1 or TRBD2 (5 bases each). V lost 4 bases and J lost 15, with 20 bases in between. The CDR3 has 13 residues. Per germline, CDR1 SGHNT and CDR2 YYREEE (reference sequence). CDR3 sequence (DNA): TGTGCCAGCAGCCAATCCTGGACAAGGGAGAGGTTCTTC. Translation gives CASSQSWTRERFF.

CDR3 sequence reads: CATSTGQGDNEQFF. For the CDR3, the DNA is TGTGCCACCAGCACGGGACAGGGGGACAATGAGCAGTTCTTC. This sequence joins TRBV15 and TRBJ2-1; 11 positions match TRBD1. CDR1 and CDR2 (germline): LNHNV, YYDKDF (reference sequence). V shed 4 bases, J shed 5 bases, and the junction held 1 base outside the gene matches. The length of the CDR3 is 14 residues.

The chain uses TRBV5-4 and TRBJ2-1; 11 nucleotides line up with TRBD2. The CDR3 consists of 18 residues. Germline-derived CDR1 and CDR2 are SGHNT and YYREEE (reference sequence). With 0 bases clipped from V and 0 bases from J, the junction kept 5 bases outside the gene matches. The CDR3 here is CASSLARTSGRSYNEQFF. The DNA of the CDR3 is TGTGCCAGCAGCTTGGCGCGGACTAGCGGGCGCTCCTACAATGAGCAGTTCTTC.

The CDR3 loop is CATSQGPSGNLPEQYF. The CDR3 nucleotides are TGTGCCACCAGCCAGGGGCCTAGTGGTAACCTACCCGAGCAGTACTTC. The chain employs TRBV15 and TRBJ2-7; weak D call: TRBD1 (6 bases). V was trimmed by 5 bases and J by 6 bases, leaving 23 bases between them. Germline V CDR1 and CDR2: LNHNV, YYDKDF (reference sequence). CDR3 size: 16 residues.